This entry describes one T cell receptor (beta chain). Its cognate antigen is unknown. Assay used: immunoSEQ multiplex PCR; TCRdb lists only in-frame clones, some missing. Found here are about 27,000 clones, about four fifths of them singletons; the top ten hold around 32%. The V end was cut by 0 bases, the J end by 9 bases, with 7 bases between. The CDR3 totals 12 residues. CDR1 and CDR2 (germline): SGDLS, YYNGEE. The sample belongs to a study of OX40 agonist ivuxolimab in advanced cancers. About the study: Every 2 weeks, ivuxolimab was infused into the patients intravenously at between 0.01 and 10 mg/kg. Under the entry rules, prior anti-PD-1, anti-PD-L1 or anti-CTLA-4 therapy was allowed, and about 40% had some. General study results and limits: Certain nonresponding patients likewise had low normalized T-cell clonal expansion. Expanded clones were, on average, more numerous among CD8+ T cells than CD4+.

This specimen consisted of CD4+ or CD8+ T cells sorted from blood, obtained in a trial of the OX40 agonist ivuxolimab. The chain carries TRBV9 and TRBJ2-1; D call uncertain. The sequence was obtained from an adult with an advanced solid tumor such as melanoma, head and neck, liver or kidney cancer. CDR3 DNA: TGTGCCAGCAGCGTAGCTTGGGGTGAGCAGTTCTTC. Its translation is CASSVAWGEQFF. The full variable domain, in which reference TRBV9 and TRBJ2-1 provide the parts outside the CDR3, is DSGVTQTPKHLITATGQRVTLRCSPRSGDLSVYWYQQSLDQGLQFLIQYYNGEERAKGNILERFSAQQFPDLHSELNLSSLELGDSALYFCASSVAWGEQFFGPGTRLTVL.